This is a list of T cell receptor beta chains from one sample in a study of cytomegalovirus exposure and HLA in healthy donors. The repertoire was sequenced with immunoSEQ multiplex PCR; TCRdb's copy has only in-frame clones and lacks some. The sample carries roughly 90,000 clones, around 82% recorded once. Sequencing used PBMCs. The receptors originated from a man aged 18 to 29 in good health and CMV-seronegative. Each CDR3 is given with its conserved first and last residue. D genes are given only for firm matches. Where a row states a size, it is once, few, many or the class of an expanded clone; other rows omit it.

D	V	J	size	DNA	CDR3
.	TRBV11-2	TRBJ1-2	.	TGTGCCAGCAGCTTAGATCTGGGGGGGGCATTTGGCTACACCTTC	CASSLDLGGAFGYTF
TRBD1	TRBV10-1	TRBJ1-1	.	TGCGCCGTACGACAGGGGGAGTACACTGAAGCTTTCTTT	CAVRQGEYTEAFF
.	TRBV30	TRBJ1-3	.	TGTGCCTGGAGCGAATCATTTGTAAGACAGCTCCGAGGAAACACCATATATTTT	CAWSESFVRQLRGNTIYF
TRBD1	TRBV7-8	TRBJ1-2	.	TGTGCCAGCAGCCCTCATTGGGACAGGGCTCCCTTAGACTATGGCTACACCTTC	CASSPHWDRAPLDYGYTF
.	TRBV7-8	TRBJ2-7	.	TGTGCCTCAGGGCCGAGGGGGTACGAGCAGTACTTC	CASGPRGYEQYF
.	TRBV4-1	TRBJ2-2	.	TGCGCCAGCAGCCAAGATGGGGTAGGGGTCCGGCGGGGCGGGGAGCTGTTTTTT	CASSQDGVGVRRGGELFF
.	TRBV10-3	TRBJ2-3	.	TGTGCCATCAGTGTCGGGGGCACAGATACGCAGTATTTT	CAISVGGTDTQYF
.	TRBV19	TRBJ1-5	.	TGTGCCAGTAGTATCACACATAGCAATCAGCCCCAGCATTTT	CASSITHSNQPQHF
.	TRBV9	TRBJ2-7	.	TGTGCCAGCAGCCCCGGGACACCGCGCTACGAGCAGTACTTC	CASSPGTPRYEQYF
TRBD1	TRBV18	TRBJ2-1	.	TGTGCCAGCTCACCACGGCGACAGGGGGAAAACAATGAGCAGTTCTTC	CASSPRRQGENNEQFF
.	TRBV19	TRBJ1-5	.	TGTGCCGGTAGTATGGACACTTATAGCAATCAGCCCCAGCATTTT	CAGSMDTYSNQPQHF
.	TRBV5-1	TRBJ2-6	few	TGCGCCAGCAGCTTGGCCACCAGCTCTGGGGCCAACGTCCTGACTTTC	CASSLATSSGANVLTF
.	TRBV18	TRBJ2-5	.	TGTGCCAGCTCACCACGCCAGCAAGAGACCCAGTACTTC	CASSPRQQETQYF
TRBD1	TRBV6-4	TRBJ2-3	.	TGTGCCAGCAGAGAACAGGGGGACACAGATACGCAGTATTTT	CASREQGDTDTQYF
TRBD1	TRBV2	TRBJ1-1	.	TGTGCCAGCAGCGACAGGACAGGGGGCATGAGGACTGAAGCTTTCTTT	CASSDRTGGMRTEAFF
.	TRBV28	TRBJ1-1	.	TGTGCCAGCAGCCCCTTCGGATGGGGGGACACTGAAGCTTTCTTT	CASSPFGWGDTEAFF
.	TRBV7-2	TRBJ1-1	.	TGTGCCAGCAGCCCAGGGCGGAACACTGAAGCTTTCTTT	CASSPGRNTEAFF
TRBD1	TRBV7-2	TRBJ1-2	.	TGTGCCAGCAGCCTTACCGGGACAGGGTCCTATGGCTACACCTTC	CASSLTGTGSYGYTF
.	TRBV10-3	TRBJ1-1	few	TGTGCCATCAGGGCGGGGGCAGGTGAAGCTTTCTTT	CAIRAGAGEAFF
.	TRBV5-4	TRBJ1-3	.	TGTGCCAGCAGCCCGGGACTTAAGATCACGGGAAACACCATATATTTT	CASSPGLKITGNTIYF
.	TRBV7-2	TRBJ2-5	.	TGTGCCAGCAGCCCCCAGGGACTCATTGAGACCCAGTACTTC	CASSPQGLIETQYF
.	TRBV28	TRBJ2-7	.	TGTGCCAGCGGGGGGGGCCACCACTTC	CASGGGHHF
.	TRBV9	TRBJ1-6	.	TGTGCCAGCAGCGGCCGGGACTATAATTCACCCCTCCACTTT	CASSGRDYNSPLHF
.	TRBV27	TRBJ2-3	.	TGTGCCAGCAGTGACCCCAGGGAACTCACAGATACGCAGTATTTT	CASSDPRELTDTQYF
.	TRBV5-1	TRBJ2-3	once	TGCGCCAGCAGCTTGTGGGGGGAGGGCACAGATACGCAGTATTTT	CASSLWGEGTDTQYF
TRBD1	TRBV19	TRBJ2-1	.	TGTGCCAGTAGTAAAGGACAGGGGGCCGACGAGCAGTTCTTC	CASSKGQGADEQFF
.	TRBV13	TRBJ1-1	.	TGTGCCAGCAGCCTACCCATCCAGGGGTATGCCACTGAAGCTTTCTTT	CASSLPIQGYATEAFF
.	TRBV9	TRBJ2-5	.	TGTGCCAGCAGCTTCGTGGGCGGGGAGACCCAGTACTTC	CASSFVGGETQYF
.	TRBV18	TRBJ2-3	.	TGTGCCAGCTCAATCGGGACAAGCACAGATACGCAGTATTTT	CASSIGTSTDTQYF
.	TRBV15	TRBJ1-1	.	TGTGCCACCAGCAGTATTGGTGTGACTCGGGTTTTCTTT	CATSSIGVTRVFF
TRBD1	TRBV29-1	TRBJ1-1	.	TGCAGCGTTGAACCCAGGACAGGGGCCATTAACACTGAAGCTTTCTTT	CSVEPRTGAINTEAFF
TRBD2	TRBV14	TRBJ2-3	few	TGTGCCAGCAGCAAACTTAGCGGGGGAGCCACAGATACGCAGTATTTT	CASSKLSGGATDTQYF
.	TRBV11-2	TRBJ2-7	.	TGTGCCAGCAGCTTTAATGGGCAGCAATCCTACGAGCAGTACTTC	CASSFNGQQSYEQYF
.	TRBV4-2	TRBJ1-1	few	TGTGCCAGCAGCCAAGAGATACAGGGCTTCACTGAAGCTTTCTTT	CASSQEIQGFTEAFF
.	TRBV2	TRBJ1-4	few	TGTGCCAGCAGGGGGCTGTCTAATGAAAAACTGTTTTTT	CASRGLSNEKLFF
TRBD1	TRBV18	TRBJ1-2	.	TGTGCCAGCTCAGGGGGACAGGACTATGGCTACACCTTC	CASSGGQDYGYTF
.	TRBV19	TRBJ1-4	.	TGTGCCAGTAGTACCCGACAGACGATCGAAAAACTGTTTTTT	CASSTRQTIEKLFF
.	TRBV18	TRBJ2-5	.	TGTGCCAGCTCACCACCTTACTATCGAGAGACCCAGTACTTC	CASSPPYYRETQYF
.	TRBV6-5	TRBJ1-1	.	TGTGCCAGCAGTTACTCGGGGACTTACCCGAACACTGAAGCTTTCTTT	CASSYSGTYPNTEAFF
TRBD1	TRBV5-6	TRBJ1-5	.	TGTGCCAGCAGCACCCGGACAGGGTGGTATCAGCCCCAGCATTTT	CASSTRTGWYQPQHF
.	TRBV27	TRBJ2-1	.	TGTGCCAGCAGTTTCAATGACGGGGGTGAGCAGTTCTTC	CASSFNDGGEQFF
.	TRBV19	TRBJ1-3	.	TGTGCCAGTAGTATGGGTGGAGGGTCTGGAAACACCATATATTTT	CASSMGGGSGNTIYF
TRBD2	TRBV5-8	TRBJ2-3	.	TGTGCCAGCAGCTTGGAACTAGCGGGGGGACCAGATACGCAGTATTTT	CASSLELAGGPDTQYF
TRBD1	TRBV2	TRBJ2-5	.	TGTGCCAGCAGATCCGGGACAGGGCGAGAAGAGACCCAGTACTTC	CASRSGTGREETQYF
.	TRBV5-1	TRBJ1-3	.	TGCGCCAGCAGTTTATCCTCCTCTGGAAACACCATATATTTT	CASSLSSSGNTIYF
.	TRBV5-4	TRBJ1-4	.	TGTGCCAGCAGCTCAAAGGGGGTTCTTAATGAAAAACTGTTTTTT	CASSSKGVLNEKLFF
TRBD2	TRBV10-2	TRBJ2-5	.	TGCGCCAGCAGTGGACTAGCGGGGGGGCCTATAGAGACCCAGTACTTC	CASSGLAGGPIETQYF
.	TRBV7-9	TRBJ2-3	.	TGTGCCAGCAGCTTTGAAGGTACGGGGAATACGCAGTATTTT	CASSFEGTGNTQYF
.	TRBV19	TRBJ1-1	.	TGTGCCAGTACTCGCGACAGATATATGAACACTGAAGCTTTCTTT	CASTRDRYMNTEAFF
TRBD1	TRBV7-3	TRBJ1-2	few	TGTGCCAGCAGTAGGACAGGGGGAGACTATGGCTACACCTTC	CASSRTGGDYGYTF
TRBD2	TRBV9	TRBJ2-1	.	TGTGCCAGCAGCTCCGAGCGGGGGCCGAATGAGCAGTTCTTC	CASSSERGPNEQFF
.	TRBV4-1	TRBJ1-4	.	TGCGCCAGCAGCCGGCTTGTTTCCCGAAGTGAAAAACTGTTTTTT	CASSRLVSRSEKLFF
TRBD2	TRBV5-1	TRBJ2-2	.	TGCGCCAGCAGCTTCGGCGGGGGGTACACCGGGGAGCTGTTTTTT	CASSFGGGYTGELFF
.	TRBV4-1	TRBJ2-7	once	TGCGCCAGCAGCCAACCCCTACGGGGAGGCAACTACGAGCAGTACTTC	CASSQPLRGGNYEQYF